One and the same sample provided the 19 T cell receptor beta chains below, sequenced in a study of OX40 agonist ivuxolimab in advanced cancers. Clones were sequenced by immunoSEQ multiplex PCR, and TCRdb holds only the in-frame ones, with some missing. The profile covers tens of thousands of clones, with 70% to 85% appearing a single time and about 3.9% taken by the ten largest. The specimen was CD4+ or CD8+ T cells sorted from blood, collected in a trial of the OX40 agonist ivuxolimab. These receptors were taken from an adult with an advanced solid tumor such as melanoma, head and neck, liver or kidney cancer.

The J gene is TRBJ2-7, the V gene TRBV18, with a tentative D call TRBD1 (6 bases). This CDR3 has 12 residues. Trimming removed 6 bases from V and 3 bases from J, with 9 bases in between. CDR1 is KGHSH, CDR2 LQKENI, per germline. The CDR3 DNA is TGTGCCAGCTCCCCGGACAGCTACGAGCAGTACTTC. Amino acids: CASSPDSYEQYF.

The chain links TRBV5-8 to TRBJ2-1, with 7 bases aligning to TRBD1. V was clipped by 4 bases and J by 13 bases; unmatched bases: 8. The V gene's germline CDR1 is SGHTS and CDR2 YDEGEE. The CDR3 extends over 12 amino acids. This chain's CDR3 is CASSGYGTAQFF. The DNA for the CDR3 is TGTGCCAGCAGCGGGTACGGGACAGCACAGTTCTTC.

V is TRBV5-4 and J is TRBJ2-7; 8 nucleotides line up with TRBD1. Germline-derived CDR1 and CDR2 are SGHNT and YYREEE (reference sequence). The CDR3 is 13 amino acids. J gave up 5 bases and V 2 bases, and 3 bases lay outside the gene matches. CDR3 nucleotides: TGTGCCAGCAGCTTATGGACAGGGAACGAGCAGTACTTC. Encoded protein: CASSLWTGNEQYF.

The chain recombines TRBV7-8 with TRBJ2-7, with D possibly matching TRBD1 (6 bases). CDR3 size: 14 residues. Deletions cut 5 bases from V and 4 bases from J, with 15 bases between. Germline V gene data show CDR1 as SGHVS and CDR2 as FQNEAQ. As DNA, the CDR3 is TGTGCCAGCAGCCCTTACAGGGTTGGGTACGAGCAGTACTTC. Its protein is CASSPYRVGYEQYF.

In its sample, this clone was seen once. J is TRBJ2-1 and V is TRBV18; 15 positions agree with TRBD2. The CDR3 runs 16 residues. CDR1 KGHSH and CDR2 LQKENI come from the germline V gene. The J segment lost 9 bases and the V segment lost 3 bases, leaving 6 bases of the junction unmatched. The CDR3 protein is CASSPPGLAGGVEQFF. DNA for the CDR3: TGTGCCAGCTCACCGCCCGGACTAGCGGGGGGGGTTGAGCAGTTCTTC.

V and J are TRBV7-9 and TRBJ2-2; D possibly matches TRBD1 or TRBD2 (5 bases each). V was trimmed by 3 bases and J by 4 bases, leaving 9 bases between them. Germline V gives CDR1 SEHNR, CDR2 FQNEAQ (reference sequence). The CDR3 is 14 amino acids. Here the CDR3 reads CASSFSGTTGELFF. The CDR3 DNA reads as TGTGCCAGCAGCTTTTCAGGGACCACCGGGGAGCTGTTTTTT.

The chain links TRBV28 to TRBJ2-3; no clear D gene. The germline V gene encodes CDR1 MDHEN and CDR2 SYDVKM. V gave up 3 bases and J gave up 5 bases, with 12 bases separating them. This CDR3 has 14 residues. The CDR3 region is CASSFSGSGDTQYF. CDR3 coding DNA: TGTGCCAGCAGTTTCTCAGGTTCAGGAGATACGCAGTATTTT.

The CDR3 sequence is CASSFPTTYTDTQYF. CDR3 DNA sequence: TGTGCCAGCAGTTTCCCGACTACGTACACAGATACGCAGTATTTT. The chain has TRBV28 and TRBJ2-3; TRBD2 might be the D (5 bases). V was shortened by 3 bases and J by 2 bases, with 12 bases between the two germline ends. This CDR3 is 15 amino acids long. The germline CDR1 and CDR2 sequences are MDHEN and SYDVKM.

The chain links TRBV12-5 to TRBJ2-2, with 9 bases that match TRBD2. The V gene's germline CDR1 is LGHNT and CDR2 FRNRAP. The CDR3 sequence is 16 residues long. Unmatched junction bases numbered 7, after V lost 6 bases and J lost 2 bases. The CDR3 sequence is CASGTMTSGNTGELFF. CDR3 sequence (DNA): TGTGCTAGTGGAACGATGACTAGCGGAAACACCGGGGAGCTGTTTTTT.

The chain is built from TRBV7-9 and TRBJ1-2; tentative D call: TRBD1 (5 bases). The V gene's germline CDR1 is SEHNR and CDR2 FQNEAQ (reference sequence). V was pared by 4 bases and J by 4 bases, with 13 bases between. This CDR3 is 14 amino acids long. This CDR3 is CASSSEAGSYGYTF. Written as DNA, the CDR3 is TGTGCCAGCAGCTCAGAGGCAGGGAGCTATGGCTACACCTTC.

The V gene is TRBV7-9, the J gene TRBJ2-1; TRBD1 matches 7 bases. In germline, CDR1 is SEHNR, CDR2 FQNEAQ (reference sequence). V dropped 5 bases and J dropped 6; count of bases not matched to a gene: 13. This CDR3 spans 16 amino acids. The CDR3 sequence is CASSTSSGTAPNEQFF. The CDR3 DNA follows: TGTGCCAGCAGCACCTCCTCCGGGACAGCCCCCAATGAGCAGTTCTTC.

V usage is TRBV5-1 and J usage is TRBJ1-2; 7 bases are a match to TRBD1. The germline V gene has CDR1 SGHRS and CDR2 YFSETQ. The CDR3 contains 15 residues. With 4 bases clipped from V and 3 bases from J, the junction kept 9 bases outside the gene matches. CDR3 protein: CASSTNPQGDYGYTF. CDR3 sequence (DNA): TGCGCCAGCAGCACGAATCCTCAGGGGGACTATGGCTACACCTTC. The full variable domain, rest sourced from reference TRBV5-1 and TRBJ1-2, is KAGVTQTPRYLIKTRGQQVTLSCSPISGHRSVSWYQQTPGQGLQFLFEYFSETQRNKGNFPGRFSGRQFSNSRSEMNVSTLELGDSALYLCASSTNPQGDYGYTFGSGTRLTVV.

This chain joins TRBV5-4 and TRBJ2-3, with D maybe TRBD1 (6 bases). This CDR3 contains 16 residues. The germline CDR1 and CDR2 sequences are SGHNT and YYREEE (reference sequence). With 4 bases removed from V and 3 bases from J, the gap between germline ends came to 18 bases. CDR3 loop: CASSPAAGVGTDTQYF. As DNA, the CDR3 is TGTGCCAGCAGCCCGGCCGCAGGGGTTGGGACAGATACGCAGTATTTT.

The V and J genes are TRBV7-8 and TRBJ2-1; 8 nucleotides line up with TRBD2. V dropped 3 bases and J dropped 0; count of bases not matched to a gene: 7. Germline V gene sequence: CDR1 SGHVS, CDR2 FQNEAQ. This CDR3 spans 17 amino acids. CDR3 sequence (DNA): TGTGCCAGCAGCTTCGGACTAGCCGTGAGCTCCTACAATGAGCAGTTCTTC. Translation gives CASSFGLAVSSYNEQFF.

This clone was recorded once. The chain links TRBV21-1 to TRBJ2-7; TRBD2 reflects the table's D call only, with no check against the DNA. TRBV21-1 is marked as a pseudogene. This CDR3 has 14 amino acids. The CDR3 DNA follows: TGTGCCAGCAGCAAGCCGCTAACCTATTACGAGCAGTACTTC. This sequence encodes CASSKPLTYYEQYF.

The rearrangement joins TRBV4-3 to TRBJ1-6; possible D gene TRBD1, 5 bases. V was pared by 2 bases and J by 7 bases, with 21 bases between. CDR1 and CDR2 (germline): LGHNA, YSLEER. The CDR3 spans 18 residues. The DNA for the CDR3 is TGCGCCAGCAGCCAACTACCTCTAGGGACCGACGAGAATTCACCCCTCCACTTT. It translates to CASSQLPLGTDENSPLHF.

This clone came up a few times. This chain joins TRBV6-6 and TRBJ2-3, with 10 bases matching TRBD2. V lost 8 bases to trimming and J lost 3 bases; unmatched junction nucleotides: 5. In germline, CDR1 is MNHNY, CDR2 SVGAGI (reference sequence). CDR3 length: 14 residues. CDR3 DNA sequence: TGTGCCAGCTCGAGCGGGGGGGGAACAGATACGCAGTATTTT. Protein product: CASSSGGGTDTQYF.

The chain recombines TRBV30 with TRBJ1-3; no reliable D call. The CDR3 contains 15 residues. V lost 2 bases and J lost 0, with 11 bases in between. In germline, CDR1 is GTSNPN, CDR2 SVGIG (reference sequence). The DNA of the CDR3 is TGTGCCTGGAGTCAAGGACGGAGCTCTGGAAACACCATATATTTT. This translates into CAWSQGRSSGNTIYF.

V usage is TRBV6-5 and J usage is TRBJ1-5, with D tentatively TRBD1 (5 bases). The germline V and J ends were trimmed by 6 bases and 4 bases, with 13 bases remaining between them. The CDR3 runs 14 residues. The germline gives CDR1 MNHEY, CDR2 SVGAGI. CDR3 coding DNA: TGTGCCAGCAGCTCAGCCAGGGAGAATCAGCCCCAGCATTTT. Protein sequence: CASSSARENQPQHF.